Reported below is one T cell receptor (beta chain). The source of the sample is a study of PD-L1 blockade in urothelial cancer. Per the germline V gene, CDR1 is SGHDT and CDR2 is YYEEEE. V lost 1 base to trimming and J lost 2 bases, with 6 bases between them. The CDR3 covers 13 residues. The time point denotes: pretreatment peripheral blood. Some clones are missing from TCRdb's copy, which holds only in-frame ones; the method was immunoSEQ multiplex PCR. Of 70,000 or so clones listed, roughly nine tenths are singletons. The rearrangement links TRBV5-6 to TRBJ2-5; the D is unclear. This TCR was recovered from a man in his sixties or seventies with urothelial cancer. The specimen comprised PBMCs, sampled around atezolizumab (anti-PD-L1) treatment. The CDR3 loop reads CASSLFLQETQYF. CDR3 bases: TGTGCCAGCAGCTTGTTTCTTCAAGAGACCCAGTACTTC.